This TCR beta chain was recorded in a study of T cell responses to AZD1222 COVID-19 vaccine. Notes on the study in general: Donors, mostly white British, included more females; clonal diversity was possibly underestimated. In all cases, repertoires were sampled only after the peak T cell response. Unmutated regions of variants are reportedly targeted by nearly half of spike-specific TCRs.

TCRdb keeps only in-frame clones here, not all; method: immunoSEQ multiplex PCR. Counted here are 60,000 to 85,000 clones, approximately 81% occurring once; the ten biggest clones make up around 21%. Remarks on this clone: As yet, its antigen is unknown.

The sequenced sample was peripheral blood, obtained on day 0 of AZD1222 vaccination. This receptor was obtained from an adult in good health.

This chain's CDR3 is CASRPKDRNNSPLHF. Here the CDR3 DNA reads TGTGCCAGCAGACCAAAAGACAGGAATAATTCACCCCTCCACTTT. The gene calls are TRBV27 and TRBJ1-6, with D possibly being TRBD1 (6 bases). The V gene's germline CDR1 is MNHEY and CDR2 SMNVEV (reference sequence). The CDR3 runs to 15 residues. V was cut by 6 bases and J by 5 bases, with 14 bases left in between.